A single T cell receptor (beta chain) is shown here with its context. Its specificity is unknown. The entry originates in a study of human T cells and chemical hapten exposure. Whole-study context: Small differences in pooled library volume mainly drove the variation in TCR yields per sample.

Study-level findings and limits: Those TCRs sitting above 1 in 1000 frequency stayed the same with DPC sensitization.

The library put unique molecular identifiers onto individual cDNA molecules. Per the authors' pipeline: Individual samples carried between about 23,224 and 700,000 TCRs, with more than 85,000 as the median. MiXCR was run by TCRdb on the reads, yielding one entry per CDR3 protein. What appears here as the V and J calls and clone size reflects TCRdb's work, not the paper's. Of around 120,000 distinct CDR3 sequences listed, over 6.5% are singletons. Total RNA was isolated from unfractionated whole blood. This CDR3 spans 12 amino acids. The V gene's germline CDR1 is SQVTM and CDR2 ANQGSEA. V shed 5 bases and J shed 4 bases, with 11 bases lying between them.

The TCR comes from a human donor in good health. Some clones in this sample may be carry-over from other donors' samples. The chain combines TRBV29-1 with TRBJ1-2; the D gene is possibly TRBD1 (6 bases). What was sequenced was whole blood. The CDR3 loop is CSVFQGTYGYTF. CDR3 in DNA: TGCAGCGTTTTTCAGGGGACCTATGGCTACACCTTC.